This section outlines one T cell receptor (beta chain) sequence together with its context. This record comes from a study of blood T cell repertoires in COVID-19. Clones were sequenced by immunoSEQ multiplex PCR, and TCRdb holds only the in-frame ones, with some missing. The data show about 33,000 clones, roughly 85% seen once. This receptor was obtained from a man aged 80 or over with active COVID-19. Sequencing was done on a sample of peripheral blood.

CDR3 sequence: CASSKVRGAKDEQYF. The CDR3 coding sequence is TGTGCCAGCAGCAAAGTGCGGGGGGCCAAAGACGAGCAGTACTTC. The chain uses TRBV21-1 and TRBJ2-7; the table's TRBD2 call for D was not verified on the DNA. TRBV21-1 is a pseudogene segment. The CDR3 contains 15 residues.